A selection of T cell receptor beta chains follows, all from one sample in a study of T cells after yellow fever vaccination. TCRdb independently ran MiXCR on the 5' RACE reads; one entry per CDR3 protein. The repertoire includes 620,000 or so distinct CDR3 sequences, around 12% of them detected once, and more than 13% sits in the top ten. The sample was PBMCs, taken on the day of the yellow fever booster vaccination. The receptors shown here come from a young man who received the YFV17D yellow fever vaccine. CDR3s include the opening cysteine and the closing phenylalanine or tryptophan.

V gene | CDR3 protein
TRBV20-1 | CSPSGRLAGRETQYF
TRBV7-2 | CASSSRGLTSGADTQYF
TRBV19 | CASSNVRHGFTEKLFF
TRBV20-1 | CSARHDRGPSMF
TRBV5-5 | CASSLSATTTDTQYF
TRBV7-2 | CASSSGAGELEQYF
TRBV20-1 | CSAKGYEKLFF
TRBV4-2 | CASSQSAAGRVYEQYF
TRBV12-3/TRBV12-4 | CASSTPRQGTYEQYF
TRBV27 | CASSLYGTGKVRDEKLFF
TRBV7-2 | CASSFGRAKSYEQYF
TRBV6-2/TRBV6-3 | CASRPGGGTDTQYF
TRBV7-6 | CASSLGSARAETQYF
TRBV29-1 | CSVSGWAGNTIYF
TRBV5-1 | CASTDSATATGELFF
TRBV18 | CASSLDLLTSENTEAFF
TRBV6-1 | CASRSRTGTGYEQYF
TRBV13 | CAMGPGRNEQFF
TRBV12-3/TRBV12-4 | CASRAQGAGPSNQPQHF
TRBV7-8 | CASSRGVSYNEQFF
TRBV6-1 | CASSPFPGAPLRETQYF
TRBV6-2/TRBV6-3 | CASMAAGGFAKNIQYF
TRBV28 | CASTLHEGGTGELFF
TRBV12-3/TRBV12-4 | CASSLTIGGETQYF
TRBV18 | CASSPPETPAYEQYF